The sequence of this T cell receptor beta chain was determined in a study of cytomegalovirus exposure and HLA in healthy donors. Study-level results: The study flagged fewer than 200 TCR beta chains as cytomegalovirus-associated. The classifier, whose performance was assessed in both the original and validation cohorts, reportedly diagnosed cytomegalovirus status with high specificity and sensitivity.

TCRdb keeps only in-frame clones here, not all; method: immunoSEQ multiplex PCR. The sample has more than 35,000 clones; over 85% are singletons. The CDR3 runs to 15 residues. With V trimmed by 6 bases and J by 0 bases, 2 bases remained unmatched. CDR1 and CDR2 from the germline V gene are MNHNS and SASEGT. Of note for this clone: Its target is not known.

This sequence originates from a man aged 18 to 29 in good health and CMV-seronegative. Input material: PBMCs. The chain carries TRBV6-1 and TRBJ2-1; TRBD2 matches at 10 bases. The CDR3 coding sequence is TGTGCCAGCAGGGCTAGCGGGAGCTCCTACAATGAGCAGTTCTTC. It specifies CASRASGSSYNEQFF.